The T cell receptor (beta chain) under discussion was sequenced for a study of T-cell reconstitution after alpha-beta-depleted transplantation in children. V lost 1 base, J lost 7 bases, and 11 bases lay in between. The CDR3 spans 14 residues. During its preparation, the TCRbeta library received unique molecular identifiers. A single record per CDR3 protein comes from TCRdb applying MiXCR to the PCR reads. The data contain about 72,000 distinct CDR3 sequences, about 6.7% of them singletons. This clonotype was recorded at least ten times. The sample in question was PBMCs from the stem cell graft donor, obtained from the stem cell graft. This TCR derives from a human donor who donated a stem cell graft to a child with acute lymphoblastic leukemia. The chain recombines TRBV12-3 or TRBV12-4 with TRBJ1-5; D is possibly TRBD1 (5 bases). The CDR3 region is CASSLVQGGQPQHF. The CDR3 DNA reads as TGTGCCAGCAGTTTAGTTCAGGGTGGACAGCCCCAGCATTTT.